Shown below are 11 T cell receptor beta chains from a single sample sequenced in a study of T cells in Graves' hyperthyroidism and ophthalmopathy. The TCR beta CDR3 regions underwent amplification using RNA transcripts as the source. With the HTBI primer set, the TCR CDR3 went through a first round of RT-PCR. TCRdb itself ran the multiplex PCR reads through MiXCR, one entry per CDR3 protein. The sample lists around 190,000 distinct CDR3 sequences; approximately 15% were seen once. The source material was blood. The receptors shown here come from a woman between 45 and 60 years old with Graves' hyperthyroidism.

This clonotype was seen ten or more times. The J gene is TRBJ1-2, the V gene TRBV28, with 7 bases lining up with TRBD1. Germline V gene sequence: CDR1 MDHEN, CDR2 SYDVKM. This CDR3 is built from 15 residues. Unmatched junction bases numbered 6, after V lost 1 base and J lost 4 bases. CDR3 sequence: CASSLYRGSIYGYTF. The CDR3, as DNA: TGTGCCAGCAGTTTATACAGGGGATCAATCTATGGCTACACCTTC.

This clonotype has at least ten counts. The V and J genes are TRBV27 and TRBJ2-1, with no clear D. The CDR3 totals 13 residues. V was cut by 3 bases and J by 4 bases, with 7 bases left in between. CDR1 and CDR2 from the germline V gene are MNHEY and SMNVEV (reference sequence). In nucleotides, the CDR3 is TGTGCCAGCAGTTTTGGGGAATACAATGAGCAGTTCTTC. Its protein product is CASSFGEYNEQFF.

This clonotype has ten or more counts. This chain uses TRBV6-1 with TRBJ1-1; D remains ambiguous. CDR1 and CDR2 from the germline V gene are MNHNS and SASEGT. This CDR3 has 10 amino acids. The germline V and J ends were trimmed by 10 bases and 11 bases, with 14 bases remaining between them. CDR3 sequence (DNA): TGTGCCATCCGAGACCGGCTCGCTTTCTTT. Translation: CAIRDRLAFF.

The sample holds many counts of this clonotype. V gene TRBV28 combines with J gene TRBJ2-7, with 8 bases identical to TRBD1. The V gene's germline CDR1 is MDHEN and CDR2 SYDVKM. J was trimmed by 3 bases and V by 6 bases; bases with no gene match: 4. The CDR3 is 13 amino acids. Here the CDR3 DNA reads TGTGCCAGCAGAGGACAGGGAGACTACGAGCAGTACTTC. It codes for CASRGQGDYEQYF.

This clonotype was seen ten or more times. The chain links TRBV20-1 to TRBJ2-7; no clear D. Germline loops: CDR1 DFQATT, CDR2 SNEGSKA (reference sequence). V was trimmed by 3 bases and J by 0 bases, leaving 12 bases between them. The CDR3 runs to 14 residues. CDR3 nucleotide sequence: TGCAGTGCTAGCGTGTCTGGTAGCTCCTACGAGCAGTACTTC. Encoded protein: CSASVSGSSYEQYF.

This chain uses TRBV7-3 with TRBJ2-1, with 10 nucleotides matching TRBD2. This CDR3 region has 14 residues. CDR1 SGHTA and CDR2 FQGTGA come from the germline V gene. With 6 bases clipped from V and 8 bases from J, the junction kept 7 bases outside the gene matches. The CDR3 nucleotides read TGTGCCAGCAGGGTGGCTAGCGGGAGTCATGAGCAGTTCTTC. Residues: CASRVASGSHEQFF.

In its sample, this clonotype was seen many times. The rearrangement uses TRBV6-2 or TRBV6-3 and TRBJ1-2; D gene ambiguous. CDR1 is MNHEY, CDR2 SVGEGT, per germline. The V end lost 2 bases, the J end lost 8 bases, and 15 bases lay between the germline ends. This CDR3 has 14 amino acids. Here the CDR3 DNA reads TGTGCCAGCAGTTACCGAGGAGGGTTAAAGGGCTACACCTTC. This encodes CASSYRGGLKGYTF.

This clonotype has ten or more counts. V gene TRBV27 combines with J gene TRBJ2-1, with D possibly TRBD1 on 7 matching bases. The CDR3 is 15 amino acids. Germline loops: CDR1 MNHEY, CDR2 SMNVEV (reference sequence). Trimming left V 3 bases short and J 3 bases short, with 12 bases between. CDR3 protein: CASSFFQGGYNEQFF. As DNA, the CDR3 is TGTGCCAGCAGTTTCTTTCAGGGGGGCTACAATGAGCAGTTCTTC.

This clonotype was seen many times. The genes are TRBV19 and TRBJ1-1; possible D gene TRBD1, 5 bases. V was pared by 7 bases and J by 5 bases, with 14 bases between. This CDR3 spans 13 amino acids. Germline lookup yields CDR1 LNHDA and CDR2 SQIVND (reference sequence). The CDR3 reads CASNRGRDTEAFF. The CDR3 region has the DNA TGTGCCAGTAATCGGGGCCGGGATACTGAAGCTTTCTTT. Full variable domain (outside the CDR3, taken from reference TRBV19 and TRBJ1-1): DGGITQSPKYLFRKEGQNVTLSCEQNLNHDAMYWYRQDPGQGLRLIYYSQIVNDFQKGDIAEGYSVSREKKESFPLTVTSAQKNPTAFYLCASNRGRDTEAFFGQGTRLTVV.

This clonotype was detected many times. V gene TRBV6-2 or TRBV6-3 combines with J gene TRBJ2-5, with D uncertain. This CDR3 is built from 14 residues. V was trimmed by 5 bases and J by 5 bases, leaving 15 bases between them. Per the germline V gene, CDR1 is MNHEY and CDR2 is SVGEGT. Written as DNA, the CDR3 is TGTGCCAGCAGTCCCCCCAAAATCAAGGAGACCCAGTACTTC. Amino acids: CASSPPKIKETQYF.

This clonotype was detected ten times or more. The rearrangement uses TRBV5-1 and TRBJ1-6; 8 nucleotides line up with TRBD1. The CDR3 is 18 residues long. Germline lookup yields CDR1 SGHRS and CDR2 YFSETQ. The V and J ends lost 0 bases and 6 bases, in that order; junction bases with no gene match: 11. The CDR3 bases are TGCGCCAGCAGCTTGGCCGCGACCGGGACAGGACGTAATTCACCCCTCCACTTT. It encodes CASSLAATGTGRNSPLHF.